The next 6 T cell receptor beta chains were all read from a single sample in a study of cytomegalovirus exposure and HLA in healthy donors. The repertoire was sequenced with immunoSEQ multiplex PCR; TCRdb's copy has only in-frame clones and lacks some. The repertoire includes tens of thousands of clones, about 95% of them detected once, and 1.2% sits in the top ten. Material: PBMCs. The receptors originated from a woman between 18 and 29 years old in good health and CMV-seronegative.

The gene calls are TRBV20-1 and TRBJ2-7; D unresolved. The V gene lost 4 bases and the J gene lost 4 bases, with 5 bases spanning the gap. The CDR3 has 10 residues. Germline V gene sequence: CDR1 DFQATT, CDR2 SNEGSKA (reference sequence). CDR3 in amino acids: CSAKLYEQYF. In DNA form, the CDR3 reads TGCAGTGCTAAACTATACGAGCAGTACTTC.

The sample holds one count of this clone. V and J are TRBV5-1 and TRBJ2-5; a weak D match, TRBD2 (6 bases). Looked up from germline, CDR1 is SGHRS and CDR2 is YFSETQ. Trimming pared 0 bases from V and 6 bases from J, leaving 18 bases between. The CDR3 extends over 16 amino acids. In DNA, the CDR3 is TGCGCCAGCAGCTTGGCCCAAAGGGGAGCGGGCAAGACCCAGTACTTC. Its protein product is CASSLAQRGAGKTQYF.

This clone was counted once. The chain joins TRBV5-6 to TRBJ2-1; tentative D call: TRBD1 (6 bases). V lost 4 bases, J lost 4 bases, and 21 bases lay in between. The CDR3 spans 17 residues. Germline CDR1 is SGHDT and CDR2 is YYEEEE. The CDR3 DNA sequence: TGTGCCAGCAGCCCGTCGAGTCCGAATGACAGGTACAATGAGCAGTTCTTC. Its translation is CASSPSSPNDRYNEQFF.

This chain uses TRBV5-4 with TRBJ2-1, with D tentatively TRBD1 (5 bases). V lost 3 bases and J lost 4, with 17 bases in between. The CDR3 is 16 residues long. Germline CDR1 is SGHNT and CDR2 is YYREEE (reference sequence). The CDR3 bases are TGTGCCAGCAGCTCCGTTCAGGGTGGTACTTACAATGAGCAGTTCTTC. It is translated as CASSSVQGGTYNEQFF.

The V gene is TRBV5-4, the J gene TRBJ1-2, with TRBD1 identical over 7 bases. The V and J ends lost 4 bases and 4 bases, in that order; junction bases with no gene match: 16. The germline V gene encodes CDR1 SGHNT and CDR2 YYREEE (reference sequence). This CDR3 region has 17 residues. The CDR3 region is CASSPGTASMGTYGYTF. For the CDR3, the DNA is TGTGCCAGCAGCCCCGGGACAGCGAGTATGGGGACCTATGGCTACACCTTC.

J is TRBJ1-2 and V is TRBV10-3; 8 positions agree with TRBD1. This CDR3 region has 15 residues. The V and J ends lost 0 bases and 8 bases, in that order; junction bases with no gene match: 8. Germline values: CDR1 ENHRY, CDR2 SYGVKD. The CDR3 sequence is CAISESGQGPGGYTF. The CDR3 region has the DNA TGTGCCATCAGTGAGTCTGGACAGGGCCCGGGGGGCTACACCTTC.